This TCR beta chain was sequenced during a study of blood T cell repertoires in COVID-19. Study at large: The United States, Italy and Spain provided the acute and convalescent COVID-19 samples. The analysed material was cDNA or gDNA that came from T cells, B-cell-depleted T cells, or PBMCs.

Per the study methods: Nucleated cell number was recorded as an estimate derived from reference gene primer amplification. Using immunoSEQ multiplex PCR, the repertoire was profiled, and TCRdb retains in-frame clones only, with some absent. The DNA was the basis for D and trimming; V, J and clone size are from that table. This repertoire shows 100,000 to 150,000 clones, about 85% found once; its top ten account for roughly 10%. After removal of 4 bases from V and 7 bases from J, the junction contained 6 bases not matched to a gene. Per the germline V gene, CDR1 is SGHTA and CDR2 is FQGNSA. There are 13 residues in the CDR3.

The sequence was obtained from a man between 35 and 55 years old with active or convalescent COVID-19. The source material was peripheral blood. The chain employs TRBV7-2 and TRBJ1-2, with TRBD1 matching 7 bases. CDR3 nucleotides: TGTGCCAGCAGCTATCAGGGGGTTGCTGGCTACACCTTC. Its protein is CASSYQGVAGYTF. The full variable domain, with the rest looked up from reference TRBV7-2 and TRBJ1-2, is GAGVSQSPSNKVTEKGKDVELRCDPISGHTALYWYRQSLGQGLEFLIYFQGNSAPDKSGLPSDRFSAERTGGSVSTLTIQRTQQEDSAVYLCASSYQGVAGYTFGSGTRLTVV.